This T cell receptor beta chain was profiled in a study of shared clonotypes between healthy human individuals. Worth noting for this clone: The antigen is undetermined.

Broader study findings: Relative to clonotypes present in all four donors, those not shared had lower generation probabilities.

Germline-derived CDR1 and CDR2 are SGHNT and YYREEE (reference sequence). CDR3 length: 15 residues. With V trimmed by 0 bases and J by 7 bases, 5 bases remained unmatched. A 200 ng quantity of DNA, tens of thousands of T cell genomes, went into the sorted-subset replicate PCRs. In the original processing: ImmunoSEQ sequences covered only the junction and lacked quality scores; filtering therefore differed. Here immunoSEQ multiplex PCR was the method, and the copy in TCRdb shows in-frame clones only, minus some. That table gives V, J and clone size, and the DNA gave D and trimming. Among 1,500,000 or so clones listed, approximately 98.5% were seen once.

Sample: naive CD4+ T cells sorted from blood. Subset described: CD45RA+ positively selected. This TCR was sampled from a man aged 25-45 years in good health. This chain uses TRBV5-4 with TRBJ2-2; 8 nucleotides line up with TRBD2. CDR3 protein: CASSLAGGLVGELFF. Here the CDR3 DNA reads TGTGCCAGCAGCTTGGCGGGAGGGTTGGTCGGGGAGCTGTTTTTT.